This T cell receptor (beta chain) was recorded in a study of shared clonotypes between healthy human individuals. Across the whole study: The study drew on a couple of women and a few men aged 18 to 49 as donors. Each donor had three CD4 naive, three CD4 memory, two CD8 naive and one CD8 memory plate. Study-level results: Even with large depth, rarefaction showed that sorted-subset sequencing was incomplete.

The deep-level immunoSEQ assay was used. The repertoire was sequenced with immunoSEQ multiplex PCR; TCRdb's copy has only in-frame clones and lacks some. The sample contains some 2,000,000 clones, 95% of which appear only once. The CDR3 is 15 amino acids. V lost 3 bases and J 0 bases, leaving 8 bases between the germline ends. The V gene's germline CDR1 is KGHSH and CDR2 LQKENI. Comment on this clone: No antigen is known for it.

The TCR sequence derives from a man between 18 and 35 years old in good health. The chain joins TRBV18 to TRBJ1-4, with unresolved D. The sample consisted of naive CD4+ T cells sorted from blood. The subset denotes: CD45RA+ positively selected. The CDR3 nucleotides are TGTGCCAGCTCACCCGAGGGAGCAACTAATGAAAAACTGTTTTTT. Translating it yields CASSPEGATNEKLFF.